The following is a T cell receptor (beta chain) sequence with its context. What it binds is unknown. This sample includes further DNA sequences coding for the same CDR3. This specimen comes from a study of shared clonotypes between healthy human individuals. Trimming took 1 base from V and 4 from J; bases not matched to a gene: 0. The CDR3 loop spans 13 amino acids. Germline V CDR1 and CDR2: SGHVS, FQNEAQ. Original methodology: Sequence data from immunoSEQ were junction-only and lacked quality scores; consequently, filtering differed. Data came from immunoSEQ multiplex PCR; TCRdb stores just in-frame clones and leaves some out. Clonal size and the V and J genes are those of that table, whereas D and trimming came from the DNA. The sample contains millions of clones, roughly 96% of which appear only once. Study-wide results and limits: The authors expected sequencing depth to affect clonotype sharing among donors. Having only a few donors restricted how much genetic and exposure-history diversity was captured.

The chain is built from TRBV7-8 and TRBJ2-5; 7 positions agree with TRBD1. Sequencing input: naive CD4+ T cells sorted from blood. The subset: CD45RA+ positively selected. The receptor was isolated from a man younger than 30 in good health. CDR3 sequence: CASSLGTGETQYF. CDR3 sequence (DNA): TGTGCCAGCAGCTTAGGGACAGGAGAGACCCAGTACTTC.